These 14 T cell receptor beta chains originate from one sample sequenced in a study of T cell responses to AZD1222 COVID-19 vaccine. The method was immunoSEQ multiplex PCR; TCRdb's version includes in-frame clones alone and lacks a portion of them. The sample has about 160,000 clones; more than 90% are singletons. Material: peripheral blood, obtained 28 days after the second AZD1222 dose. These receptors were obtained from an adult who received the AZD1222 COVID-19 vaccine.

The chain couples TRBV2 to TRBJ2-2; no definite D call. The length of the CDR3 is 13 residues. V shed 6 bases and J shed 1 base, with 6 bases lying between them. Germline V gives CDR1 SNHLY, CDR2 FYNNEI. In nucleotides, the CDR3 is TGTGCCAGCAGGGTAGGGAACACCGGGGAGCTGTTTTTT. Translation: CASRVGNTGELFF.

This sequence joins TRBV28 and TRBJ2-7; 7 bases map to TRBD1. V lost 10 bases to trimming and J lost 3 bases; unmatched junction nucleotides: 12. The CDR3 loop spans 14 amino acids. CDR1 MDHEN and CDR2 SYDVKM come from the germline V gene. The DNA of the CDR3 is TGTGCCATCGCTTTGACAGGGATAAACTACGAGCAGTACTTC. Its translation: CAIALTGINYEQYF. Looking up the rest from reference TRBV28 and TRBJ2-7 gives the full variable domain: DVKVTQSSRYLVKRTGEKVFLECVQDMDHENMFWYRQDPGLGLRLIYFSYDVKMKEKGDIPEGYSVSREKKERFSLILESASTNQTSMYLCAIALTGINYEQYFGPGTRLTVT.

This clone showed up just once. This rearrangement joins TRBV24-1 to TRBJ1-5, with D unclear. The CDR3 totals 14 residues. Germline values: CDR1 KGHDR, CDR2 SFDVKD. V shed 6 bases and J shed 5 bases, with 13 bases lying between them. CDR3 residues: CATSSPDRDQPQHF. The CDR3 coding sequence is TGTGCCACCAGTTCACCCGACCGGGATCAGCCCCAGCATTTT.

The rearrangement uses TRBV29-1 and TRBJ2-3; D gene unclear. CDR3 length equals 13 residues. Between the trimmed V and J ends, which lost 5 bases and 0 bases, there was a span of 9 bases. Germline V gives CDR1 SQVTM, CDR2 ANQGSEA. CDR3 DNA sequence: TGCAGCGTTATGAGTAGCAGCACAGATACGCAGTATTTT. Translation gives CSVMSSSTDTQYF.

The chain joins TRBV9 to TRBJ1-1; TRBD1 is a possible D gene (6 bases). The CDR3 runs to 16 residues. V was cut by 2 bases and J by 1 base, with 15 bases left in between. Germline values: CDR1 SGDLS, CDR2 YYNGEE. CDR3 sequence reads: CASSVGGQLPNTEAFF. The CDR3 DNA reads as TGTGCCAGCAGCGTGGGCGGACAGCTGCCGAACACTGAAGCTTTCTTT. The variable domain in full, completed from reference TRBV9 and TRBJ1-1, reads DSGVTQTPKHLITATGQRVTLRCSPRSGDLSVYWYQQSLDQGLQFLIQYYNGEERAKGNILERFSAQQFPDLHSELNLSSLELGDSALYFCASSVGGQLPNTEAFFGQGTRLTVV.

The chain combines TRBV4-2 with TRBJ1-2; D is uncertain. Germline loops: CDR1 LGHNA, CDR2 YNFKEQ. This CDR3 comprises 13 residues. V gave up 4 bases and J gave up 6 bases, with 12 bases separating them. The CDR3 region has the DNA TGTGCCAGCAGCCCCGGTGGGCTACATGGCTACACCTTC. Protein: CASSPGGLHGYTF.

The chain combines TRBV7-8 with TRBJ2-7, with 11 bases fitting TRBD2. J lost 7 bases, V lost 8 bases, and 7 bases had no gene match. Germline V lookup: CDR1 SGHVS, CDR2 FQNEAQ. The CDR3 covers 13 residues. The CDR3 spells CASDPGTSGEQYF. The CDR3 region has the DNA TGTGCCAGCGACCCCGGGACTAGCGGAGAGCAGTACTTC.

For the CDR3, the DNA is TGCGCCAGCAGCCAAGATGGTAGGGGATTGGGTGAGCAGTTCTTC. Translating it yields CASSQDGRGLGEQFF. V is TRBV4-1 and J is TRBJ2-1; D possibly corresponds to TRBD1 (5 bases). Between the trimmed V and J ends, which lost 0 bases and 9 bases, there was a span of 15 bases. CDR1 and CDR2 (germline): MGHRA, YSYEKL. The CDR3 consists of 15 residues.

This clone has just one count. The CDR3 DNA is TGTGCCAGCAGGCAAGAGTCCCGGCCCAGAAGAGGAACTAATGAAAAACTGTTTTTT. It encodes CASRQESRPRRGTNEKLFF. This chain links TRBV7-2 with TRBJ1-4; no firm D call. V lost 6 bases to trimming and J lost 1 base, with 24 bases between them. The V gene's germline CDR1 is SGHTA and CDR2 FQGNSA. This CDR3 is built from 19 residues. Full variable domain (outside the CDR3, taken from reference TRBV7-2 and TRBJ1-4): GAGVSQSPSNKVTEKGKDVELRCDPISGHTALYWYRQSLGQGLEFLIYFQGNSAPDKSGLPSDRFSAERTGGSVSTLTIQRTQQEDSAVYLCASRQESRPRRGTNEKLFFGSGTQLSVL.

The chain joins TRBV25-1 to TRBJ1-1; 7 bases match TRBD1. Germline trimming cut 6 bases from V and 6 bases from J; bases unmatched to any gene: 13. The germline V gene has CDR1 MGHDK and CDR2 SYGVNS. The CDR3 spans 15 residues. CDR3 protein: CASRRQGGLGPEAFF. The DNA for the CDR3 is TGTGCCAGCAGAAGACAGGGAGGTTTGGGCCCTGAAGCTTTCTTT.

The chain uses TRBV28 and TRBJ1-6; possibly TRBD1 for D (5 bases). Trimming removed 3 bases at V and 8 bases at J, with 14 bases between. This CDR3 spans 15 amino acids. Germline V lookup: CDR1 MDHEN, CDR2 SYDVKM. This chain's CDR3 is CASSFLRDAYSPLHF. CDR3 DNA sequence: TGTGCCAGCAGTTTCCTTCGGGACGCCTATTCACCCCTCCACTTT. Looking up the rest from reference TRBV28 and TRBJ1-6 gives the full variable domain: DVKVTQSSRYLVKRTGEKVFLECVQDMDHENMFWYRQDPGLGLRLIYFSYDVKMKEKGDIPEGYSVSREKKERFSLILESASTNQTSMYLCASSFLRDAYSPLHFGNGTRLTVT.

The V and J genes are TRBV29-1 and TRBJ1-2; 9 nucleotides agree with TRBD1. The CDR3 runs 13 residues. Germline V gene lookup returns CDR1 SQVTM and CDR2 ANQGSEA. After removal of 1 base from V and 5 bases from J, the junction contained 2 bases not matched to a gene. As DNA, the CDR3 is TGCAGCGTTGAAGCTGGGACAGGGTATGGCTACACCTTC. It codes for CSVEAGTGYGYTF.

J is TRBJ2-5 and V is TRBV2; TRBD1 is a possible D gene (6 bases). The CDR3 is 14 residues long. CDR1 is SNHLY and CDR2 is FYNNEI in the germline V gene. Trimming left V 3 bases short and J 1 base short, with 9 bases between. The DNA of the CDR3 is TGTGCCAGCAGTGATCCCAGGGGCCAAGAGACCCAGTACTTC. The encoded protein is CASSDPRGQETQYF.

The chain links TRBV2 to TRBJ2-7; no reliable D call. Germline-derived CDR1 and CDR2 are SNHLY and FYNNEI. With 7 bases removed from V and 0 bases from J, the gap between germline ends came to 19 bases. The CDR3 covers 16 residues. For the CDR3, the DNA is TGTGCCAGCACTTTTAGCTACGTATTCGACTCCTACGAGCAGTACTTC. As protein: CASTFSYVFDSYEQYF. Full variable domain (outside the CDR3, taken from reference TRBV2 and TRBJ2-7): EPEVTQTPSHQVTQMGQEVILRCVPISNHLYFYWYRQILGQKVEFLVSFYNNEISEKSEIFDDQFSVERPDGSNFTLKIRSTKLEDSAMYFCASTFSYVFDSYEQYFGPGTRLTVT.